These T cell receptor beta chains were read from a single sample in a study of cytomegalovirus exposure and HLA in healthy donors. Assay: immunoSEQ multiplex PCR; the TCRdb copy retains only in-frame clones and omits some. The sample contains 200,000 to 250,000 clones, about 80% of which appear only once. Sequencing was done on a sample of PBMCs. These receptors were collected from a woman between 40 and 50 years old in good health and CMV-seronegative. CDR3s include the opening cysteine and the closing phenylalanine or tryptophan. The order of the fields is V gene, D gene, J gene, CDR3 protein, CDR3 DNA. D genes are given only for firm matches.

V gene: TRBV9
D gene: TRBD2
J gene: TRBJ2-1
CDR3 protein: CASSSRAGLVYNEQFF
CDR3 DNA: TGTGCCAGCAGCTCCCGAGCGGGGCTTGTTTACAATGAGCAGTTCTTC

V gene: TRBV7-2
D gene: -
J gene: TRBJ2-5
CDR3 protein: CASSLGWEVIETQYF
CDR3 DNA: TGTGCCAGCAGCTTGGGCTGGGAGGTAATAGAGACCCAGTACTTC

V gene: TRBV11-3
D gene: -
J gene: TRBJ2-5
CDR3 protein: CASSLLKEETQYF
CDR3 DNA: TGTGCCAGCAGCTTATTGAAGGAGGAGACCCAGTACTTC

V gene: TRBV11-2
D gene: TRBD2
J gene: TRBJ2-1
CDR3 protein: CASSPPGLAGENEQFF
CDR3 DNA: TGTGCCAGCAGCCCCCCGGGACTAGCGGGTGAAAATGAGCAGTTCTTC

V gene: TRBV27
D gene: -
J gene: TRBJ2-2
CDR3 protein: CASSLSRNTGELFF
CDR3 DNA: TGTGCCAGCAGTTTATCGCGGAACACCGGGGAGCTGTTTTTT

V gene: TRBV11-2
D gene: -
J gene: TRBJ2-7
CDR3 protein: CASSLVGVTREQYF
CDR3 DNA: TGTGCCAGCAGCTTAGTCGGGGTCACCCGGGAGCAGTACTTC

V gene: TRBV4-1
D gene: -
J gene: TRBJ1-6
CDR3 protein: CASSQSLRALALHF
CDR3 DNA: TGCGCCAGCAGCCAATCCCTCAGGGCTCTGGCCCTCCACTTT

V gene: TRBV4-2
D gene: -
J gene: TRBJ1-6
CDR3 protein: CASSHGDSVNSPLHF
CDR3 DNA: TGTGCCAGCAGCCACGGCGACAGTGTTAATTCACCCCTCCACTTT

V gene: TRBV28
D gene: TRBD1
J gene: TRBJ2-1
CDR3 protein: CASSRTGGLGEQFF
CDR3 DNA: TGTGCCAGCAGCCGGACAGGGGGTCTTGGTGAGCAGTTCTTC

V gene: TRBV11-2
D gene: -
J gene: TRBJ1-5
CDR3 protein: CASSLGQASNQPQHF
CDR3 DNA: TGTGCCAGCAGCTTGGGACAAGCTAGCAATCAGCCCCAGCATTTT

V gene: TRBV4-1
D gene: TRBD1
J gene: TRBJ1-2
CDR3 protein: CASSHYLGTDYGYTF
CDR3 DNA: TGCGCCAGCAGCCATTATCTTGGGACAGACTATGGCTACACCTTC

V gene: TRBV7-8
D gene: TRBD2
J gene: TRBJ2-7
CDR3 protein: CASSRGTSGYEQYF
CDR3 DNA: TGTGCCAGCAGCCGAGGGACTAGCGGATACGAGCAGTACTTC

V gene: TRBV9
D gene: -
J gene: TRBJ1-4
CDR3 protein: CASSAGGGAEKLFF
CDR3 DNA: TGTGCCAGCAGCGCGGGTGGGGGGGCGGAAAAACTGTTTTTT